These T cell receptor beta chains were read from a single sample in a study of early T cells in non-severe SARS-CoV-2 infection. TCRdb passed the 5' RACE reads through MiXCR, listing each CDR3 protein once. The table includes around 100,000 distinct CDR3 sequences, roughly 13% detected once. What was sequenced was whole blood. These TCRs come from an adult who was a healthcare worker with PCR-confirmed SARS-CoV-2 infection or an uninfected control (not recorded which). Both conserved end residues are part of each CDR3. D genes are given only for firm matches. A row's size may be missing; if present it is once, few, many or a size class.

clone_size j_call d_call v_call cdr3_nt cdr3_aa
. TRBJ2-1 . TRBV9 TGTGCCAGCAGCGTAGCCCCCGGGAGTCCGGGCAATGAGCAGTTCTTC CASSVAPGSPGNEQFF
many TRBJ2-1 TRBD2 TRBV30 TGTGCCTGGAGTGGGCTAGCGGGATTCAATGAGCAGTTCTTC CAWSGLAGFNEQFF
few TRBJ2-5 . TRBV29-1 TGCAGCGGAAGACGCAGCCAAGAGACCCAGTACTTC CSGRRSQETQYF
. TRBJ1-1 . TRBV29-1 TGCAGCGTTTCAGCAGGGATTATGAACACTGAAGCTTTCTTT CSVSAGIMNTEAFF
many TRBJ2-3 . TRBV29-1 TGCAGCGTTGAAGATCGGTTCAGGGGCACGACAGATACGCAGTATTTT CSVEDRFRGTTDTQYF
few TRBJ1-1 . TRBV2 TGTGCCAGCAACGGCTACACTGAAGCTTTCTTT CASNGYTEAFF
many TRBJ1-5 . TRBV19 TGTGCCAGTAGTATAGTCGCGGATCAGCCCCAGCATTTT CASSIVADQPQHF
. TRBJ1-5 . TRBV7-2 TGTGCCAGCAGCCGTCAGGGTCGAAGCAATCAGCCCCAGCATTTT CASSRQGRSNQPQHF
. TRBJ1-6 TRBD1 TRBV20-1 TGCAGTGCTCTCCCGGGACAGTCACAATATTCACCCCTCCACTTT CSALPGQSQYSPLHF
many TRBJ2-3 TRBD2 TRBV10-3 TGTGCCGTTACTAGCGGGAGGGCCAGGGATACGCAGTATTTT CAVTSGRARDTQYF
many TRBJ2-2 . TRBV14 TGTGCCAGCAGCCAAGACTGGGCCAGGGCGAACACCGGGGAGCTGTTTTTT CASSQDWARANTGELFF
. TRBJ1-6 . TRBV25-1 TGTGCCAGCAGTGGAATAACAGGGAGGGATTCACCCCTCCACTTT CASSGITGRDSPLHF